This TCR beta chain was recorded in a study of shared T cell receptors in the human thymus. Method: immunoSEQ multiplex PCR; TCRdb's copy keeps in-frame clones and lacks some. The sample lists about 710,000 clones, 80% to 90% seen once, with over 0.008% in the top ten. CDR3 length: 13 amino acids. V lost 8 bases, J lost 6 bases, and 6 bases stayed unmatched. Germline CDR1 reads MDHEN; CDR2 reads SYDVKM. These data were likewise used in another study, on human thymus T cells. This second report adds: Donors were healthy Finnish babies undergoing corrective operations for congenital heart defects. In corrective heart surgery, resections were taken, and these provided the thymus tissue. Thymic and blood repertoires appeared to display a bias in their usage of V and J genes.

The specimen sequenced was thymocytes. V usage is TRBV28 and J usage is TRBJ2-2; TRBD2 matches 7 bases. The sequence was obtained from a boy under two years old with a congenital heart defect. The CDR3 DNA sequence: TGTGCCAGCGGAATAGCGGGCCCCGGGGAGCTGTTTTTT. Its protein product is CASGIAGPGELFF. Based on the CDR3 plus reference TRBV28 and TRBJ2-2, the full variable domain is DVKVTQSSRYLVKRTGEKVFLECVQDMDHENMFWYRQDPGLGLRLIYFSYDVKMKEKGDIPEGYSVSREKKERFSLILESASTNQTSMYLCASGIAGPGELFFGEGSRLTVL.